A selection of T cell receptor beta chains follows, all from one sample in a study of blood T cell repertoires in COVID-19. Only in-frame clones appear in the TCRdb table, and some are missing; sequencing was by immunoSEQ multiplex PCR. Of roughly 230,000 clones listed, 75% to 90% are singletons. Sequenced input: peripheral blood. Receptors were obtained from a man in his forties or fifties with acute or convalescent COVID-19. Both conserved end residues are part of each CDR3. Fields, in order: J gene, V gene, D gene, clone size, CDR3 protein, CDR3 DNA. The D gene is left open where the match is weak. Not every row has a clone size; where given, it reads once, few, many or a size class.

j_gene: TRBJ1-1; v_gene: TRBV5-1; d_gene: -; abundance: -; CDR3aa: CASSLDEAEVDEAFF; CDR3nt: TGCGCCAGCAGCTTGGACGAGGCCGAAGTCGATGAAGCTTTCTTT
j_gene: TRBJ1-1; v_gene: TRBV28; d_gene: TRBD1; abundance: -; CDR3aa: CASSLAGGTEAFF; CDR3nt: TGTGCCAGCAGTTTGGCAGGGGGCACTGAAGCTTTCTTT
j_gene: TRBJ2-3; v_gene: TRBV9; d_gene: TRBD2; abundance: few; CDR3aa: CASSVVAGAVDTQYF; CDR3nt: TGTGCCAGCAGCGTAGTGGCGGGAGCGGTAGATACGCAGTATTTT
j_gene: TRBJ2-3; v_gene: TRBV13; d_gene: TRBD1; abundance: -; CDR3aa: CASSPRQGLADTQYF; CDR3nt: TGTGCCAGCAGCCCACGACAGGGGTTGGCAGATACGCAGTATTTT
j_gene: TRBJ2-7; v_gene: TRBV2; d_gene: -; abundance: -; CDR3aa: CASSDPQALKDEQYF; CDR3nt: TGTGCCAGCAGTGACCCGCAGGCCCTTAAGGACGAGCAGTACTTC
j_gene: TRBJ1-2; v_gene: TRBV7-2; d_gene: TRBD1; abundance: -; CDR3aa: CASSPGTGGNYGYTF; CDR3nt: TGTGCCAGCAGTCCCGGGACAGGGGGGAACTATGGCTACACCTTC
j_gene: TRBJ2-1; v_gene: TRBV7-6; d_gene: TRBD2; abundance: -; CDR3aa: CASSLWGTSFGEQFF; CDR3nt: TGTGCCAGCAGCCTCTGGGGGACTAGTTTTGGGGAGCAGTTCTTC
j_gene: TRBJ1-6; v_gene: TRBV9; d_gene: -; abundance: -; CDR3aa: CASSGPQNNSPLHF; CDR3nt: TGTGCCAGCAGCGGTCCACAAAATAATTCACCCCTCCACTTT
j_gene: TRBJ1-6; v_gene: TRBV23-1; d_gene: -; abundance: -; CDR3aa: CASSPFWEGTKNSPLHF; CDR3nt: TGCGCCAGCAGTCCTTTCTGGGAGGGGACAAAAAATTCACCCCTCCACTTT
j_gene: TRBJ2-3; v_gene: TRBV24-1; d_gene: TRBD2; abundance: -; CDR3aa: CATSDTRLAGGDTQYF; CDR3nt: TGTGCCACCAGTGATACCCGACTCGCGGGAGGAGATACGCAGTATTTT
j_gene: TRBJ2-7; v_gene: TRBV16; d_gene: TRBD2; abundance: -; CDR3aa: CASSHDRLTSGRSYEQYF; CDR3nt: TGTGCCAGCAGCCACGACCGGCTGACTAGCGGTCGCTCCTACGAGCAGTACTTC
j_gene: TRBJ2-7; v_gene: TRBV5-5; d_gene: TRBD2; abundance: many; CDR3aa: CASSLLAGGYEQYF; CDR3nt: TGTGCCAGCAGTTTACTAGCGGGAGGGTACGAGCAGTACTTC
j_gene: TRBJ2-1; v_gene: TRBV7-3; d_gene: TRBD2; abundance: -; CDR3aa: CASSLTGLEVGEQFF; CDR3nt: TGTGCCAGCAGCTTAACGGGACTAGAAGTGGGTGAGCAGTTCTTC
j_gene: TRBJ1-5; v_gene: TRBV5-6; d_gene: TRBD1; abundance: -; CDR3aa: CASSTGQGSNQPQHF; CDR3nt: TGTGCCAGCAGCACAGGACAGGGTAGCAATCAGCCCCAGCATTTT
j_gene: TRBJ1-5; v_gene: TRBV2; d_gene: -; abundance: -; CDR3aa: CASKREMEPQHF; CDR3nt: TGTGCCAGCAAAAGGGAGATGGAGCCCCAGCATTTT
j_gene: TRBJ2-7; v_gene: TRBV27; d_gene: TRBD1; abundance: -; CDR3aa: CASSPLGQGAAEQYF; CDR3nt: TGTGCCAGCAGTCCCTTAGGACAGGGGGCCGCCGAGCAGTACTTC
j_gene: TRBJ2-5; v_gene: TRBV6-6; d_gene: TRBD2; abundance: -; CDR3aa: CASSYPGGDSGKTQYF; CDR3nt: TGTGCCAGCAGTTACCCGGGGGGGGACTCAGGGAAGACCCAGTACTTC
j_gene: TRBJ1-1; v_gene: TRBV30; d_gene: -; abundance: -; CDR3aa: CAWSRRGDTEAFF; CDR3nt: TGTGCCTGGAGCCGCAGGGGAGACACTGAAGCTTTCTTT
j_gene: TRBJ1-1; v_gene: TRBV19; d_gene: TRBD1; abundance: few; CDR3aa: CASSMGQKNTEAFF; CDR3nt: TGTGCCAGTAGTATGGGACAGAAGAACACTGAAGCTTTCTTT
j_gene: TRBJ1-3; v_gene: TRBV7-2; d_gene: TRBD1; abundance: -; CDR3aa: CASSLNSGTGLSGNTIYF; CDR3nt: TGTGCCAGCAGCTTAAATTCCGGGACAGGGCTCTCTGGAAACACCATATATTTT
j_gene: TRBJ2-3; v_gene: TRBV7-6; d_gene: TRBD2; abundance: -; CDR3aa: CASSFFRAGGADTQYF; CDR3nt: TGTGCCAGCAGCTTTTTCCGAGCGGGAGGTGCAGATACGCAGTATTTT
j_gene: TRBJ2-3; v_gene: TRBV7-3; d_gene: TRBD2; abundance: -; CDR3aa: CASSRTSAADTQYF; CDR3nt: TGTGCCAGCAGCAGGACTAGCGCCGCAGATACGCAGTATTTT
j_gene: TRBJ2-7; v_gene: TRBV5-8; d_gene: TRBD1; abundance: -; CDR3aa: CASSLETGVYEQYF; CDR3nt: TGTGCCAGCAGCTTGGAGACAGGGGTCTACGAGCAGTACTTC
j_gene: TRBJ1-4; v_gene: TRBV14; d_gene: -; abundance: -; CDR3aa: CASSQGVRNEKLFF; CDR3nt: TGTGCCAGCAGCCAAGGCGTGCGGAATGAAAAACTGTTTTTT
j_gene: TRBJ1-1; v_gene: TRBV4-1; d_gene: TRBD1; abundance: few; CDR3aa: CASSQRGQAEAFF; CDR3nt: TGCGCCAGCAGCCAAAGGGGGCAGGCTGAAGCTTTCTTT
j_gene: TRBJ2-5; v_gene: TRBV7-8; d_gene: TRBD2; abundance: -; CDR3aa: CASSQLAGVDRETQYF; CDR3nt: TGTGCCAGCAGCCAACTAGCGGGAGTCGATCGAGAGACCCAGTACTTC
j_gene: TRBJ2-1; v_gene: TRBV6-1; d_gene: -; abundance: -; CDR3aa: CASSEYSPNEQFF; CDR3nt: TGTGCCAGCAGTGAATACAGTCCGAATGAGCAGTTCTTC
j_gene: TRBJ2-1; v_gene: TRBV7-2; d_gene: TRBD1; abundance: -; CDR3aa: CASSSGQGWGNEQFF; CDR3nt: TGTGCCAGCAGCTCCGGACAGGGATGGGGTAATGAGCAGTTCTTC
j_gene: TRBJ2-5; v_gene: TRBV27; d_gene: TRBD1; abundance: many; CDR3aa: CATGVRGREQYF; CDR3nt: TGTGCCACCGGTGTGAGGGGGCGAGAACAGTACTTC
j_gene: TRBJ1-1; v_gene: TRBV3-1/TRBV3-2; d_gene: TRBD1; abundance: -; CDR3aa: CASSQADRVGF; CDR3nt: TGTGCCAGCAGCCAAGCCGACAGGGTTGGATTT
j_gene: TRBJ1-2; v_gene: TRBV7-9; d_gene: TRBD1; abundance: -; CDR3aa: CASSGDRGFNYGYTF; CDR3nt: TGTGCCAGCAGCGGGGACAGGGGGTTCAACTATGGCTACACCTTC
j_gene: TRBJ2-1; v_gene: TRBV4-2; d_gene: -; abundance: -; CDR3aa: CASSPRPTLSRQFF; CDR3nt: TGTGCCAGCAGCCCGCGCCCTACCCTATCTCGGCAGTTCTTC
j_gene: TRBJ2-3; v_gene: TRBV11-1; d_gene: -; abundance: -; CDR3aa: CASTDGKYAPGDTQYF; CDR3nt: TGTGCCAGTACGGACGGGAAGTATGCCCCCGGGGATACGCAGTATTTT
j_gene: TRBJ2-7; v_gene: TRBV11-2; d_gene: TRBD2; abundance: -; CDR3aa: CASSLGTSGIYEQYF; CDR3nt: TGTGCCAGCAGCTTGGGGACTAGCGGGATTTACGAGCAGTACTTC
j_gene: TRBJ1-3; v_gene: TRBV4-1; d_gene: -; abundance: -; CDR3aa: CASSQTTENSGNTIYF; CDR3nt: TGCGCCAGCAGCCAGACGACGGAGAACTCTGGAAACACCATATATTTT
j_gene: TRBJ1-2; v_gene: TRBV19; d_gene: TRBD1; abundance: once; CDR3aa: CASSETGGNYGYTF; CDR3nt: TGTGCCAGTAGTGAGACAGGGGGCAACTATGGCTACACCTTC
j_gene: TRBJ1-2; v_gene: TRBV5-1; d_gene: -; abundance: -; CDR3aa: CASSLGGEGIGYTF; CDR3nt: TGCGCCAGCAGCTTGGGGGGAGAGGGTATCGGCTACACCTTC
j_gene: TRBJ2-5; v_gene: TRBV7-6; d_gene: TRBD2; abundance: -; CDR3aa: CASSLKTGLAGVGETQYF; CDR3nt: TGTGCCAGCAGCTTGAAAACGGGACTAGCGGGAGTGGGGGAGACCCAGTACTTC
j_gene: TRBJ1-1; v_gene: TRBV19; d_gene: -; abundance: -; CDR3aa: CASSSTGEAFF; CDR3nt: TGTGCCAGTAGTAGCACAGGTGAAGCTTTCTTT
j_gene: TRBJ1-1; v_gene: TRBV14; d_gene: TRBD1; abundance: -; CDR3aa: CASSPDRGLLNTEAFF; CDR3nt: TGTGCCAGCAGCCCGGACAGGGGACTATTGAACACTGAAGCTTTCTTT
j_gene: TRBJ1-2; v_gene: TRBV7-8; d_gene: TRBD1; abundance: once; CDR3aa: CASSPGTGEGRGYTF; CDR3nt: TGTGCCAGCAGCCCGGGGACAGGGGAAGGTCGAGGCTACACCTTC
j_gene: TRBJ2-1; v_gene: TRBV2; d_gene: TRBD2; abundance: few; CDR3aa: CASSVKGDYSYNEQFF; CDR3nt: TGTGCCAGCAGTGTAAAAGGGGACTACTCCTACAATGAGCAGTTCTTC
j_gene: TRBJ1-3; v_gene: TRBV4-1; d_gene: -; abundance: -; CDR3aa: CASSQDLRGSSGNTIYF; CDR3nt: TGCGCCAGCAGCCAAGATCTTCGGGGTAGCTCTGGAAACACCATATATTTT
j_gene: TRBJ2-2; v_gene: TRBV6-2/TRBV6-3; d_gene: TRBD2; abundance: -; CDR3aa: CASIYRSLGTSDSGELFF; CDR3nt: TGTGCCAGCATTTACCGGTCTTTGGGGACTAGCGACTCCGGGGAGCTGTTTTTT
j_gene: TRBJ2-3; v_gene: TRBV18; d_gene: TRBD2; abundance: once; CDR3aa: CASSPGLAAVPTQYF; CDR3nt: TGTGCCAGCTCCCCCGGACTAGCCGCTGTGCCTACGCAGTATTTT
j_gene: TRBJ2-6; v_gene: TRBV11-3; d_gene: TRBD1; abundance: -; CDR3aa: CASSLRGTALSGANVLTF; CDR3nt: TGTGCCAGCAGCTTGAGAGGGACAGCCCTCTCTGGGGCCAACGTCCTGACTTTC
j_gene: TRBJ2-3; v_gene: TRBV19; d_gene: TRBD2; abundance: -; CDR3aa: CASRSQGLAGGDTQYF; CDR3nt: TGTGCCAGTAGAAGTCAAGGACTAGCGGGAGGAGATACGCAGTATTTT
j_gene: TRBJ2-2; v_gene: TRBV11-2; d_gene: TRBD1; abundance: -; CDR3aa: CASSLRQGVTGELFF; CDR3nt: TGTGCCAGCAGCTTGAGACAGGGTGTCACCGGGGAGCTGTTTTTT
j_gene: TRBJ1-1; v_gene: TRBV18; d_gene: -; abundance: -; CDR3aa: CASSPQGNTEAFF; CDR3nt: TGTGCCAGCTCACCTCAGGGCAACACTGAAGCTTTCTTT
j_gene: TRBJ2-3; v_gene: TRBV7-2; d_gene: TRBD2; abundance: once; CDR3aa: CASSLLAGGGADTQYF; CDR3nt: TGTGCCAGCAGCTTACTAGCGGGAGGTGGGGCAGATACGCAGTATTTT
j_gene: TRBJ2-1; v_gene: TRBV27; d_gene: TRBD1; abundance: -; CDR3aa: CASRPGGSPYNEQFF; CDR3nt: TGTGCCAGCAGGCCAGGGGGCTCCCCCTACAATGAGCAGTTCTTC
j_gene: TRBJ1-1; v_gene: TRBV19; d_gene: -; abundance: -; CDR3aa: CASSITGTNTEAFF; CDR3nt: TGTGCCAGTAGTATCACAGGGACGAACACTGAAGCTTTCTTT
j_gene: TRBJ2-7; v_gene: TRBV27; d_gene: -; abundance: -; CDR3aa: CASSHSSYEQYF; CDR3nt: TGTGCCAGCAGCCACAGCTCCTACGAGCAGTACTTC
j_gene: TRBJ1-4; v_gene: TRBV5-5; d_gene: TRBD1; abundance: -; CDR3aa: CASTAGGDAEKLFF; CDR3nt: TGTGCCAGCACCGCAGGGGGCGACGCTGAAAAACTGTTTTTT